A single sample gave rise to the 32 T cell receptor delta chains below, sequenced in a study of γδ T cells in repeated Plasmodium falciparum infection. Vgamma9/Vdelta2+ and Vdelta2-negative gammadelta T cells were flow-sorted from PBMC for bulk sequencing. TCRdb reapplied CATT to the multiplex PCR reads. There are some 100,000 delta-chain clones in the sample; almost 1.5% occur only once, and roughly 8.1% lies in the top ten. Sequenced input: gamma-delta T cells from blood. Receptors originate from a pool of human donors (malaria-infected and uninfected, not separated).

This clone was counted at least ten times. For the CDR3, the DNA is TGTGCTCTTGGGGAATTCGACGGCCCGACTCCCCTGTACTGGGGGATACGCTTGTATTCCGATAAACTCATCTTT. Its protein is CALGEFDGPTPLYWGIRLYSDKLIF. V and J are TRDV1 and TRDJ1; 13 bases are shared with TRDD3. CDR3 length equals 25 residues. The trim removed 2 bases at V and 3 bases at J, leaving 30 bases unmatched. Germline CDR1 and CDR2: TSWWSYY and QGS.

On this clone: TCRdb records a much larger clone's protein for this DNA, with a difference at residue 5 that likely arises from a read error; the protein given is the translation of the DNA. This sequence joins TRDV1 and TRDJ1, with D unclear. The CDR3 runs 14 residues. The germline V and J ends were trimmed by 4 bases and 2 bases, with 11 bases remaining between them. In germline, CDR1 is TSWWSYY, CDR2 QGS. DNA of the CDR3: TGTGCTCTTGGGGGACTGACATGGACCGATAAACTCATCTTT. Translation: CALGGLTWTDKLIF.

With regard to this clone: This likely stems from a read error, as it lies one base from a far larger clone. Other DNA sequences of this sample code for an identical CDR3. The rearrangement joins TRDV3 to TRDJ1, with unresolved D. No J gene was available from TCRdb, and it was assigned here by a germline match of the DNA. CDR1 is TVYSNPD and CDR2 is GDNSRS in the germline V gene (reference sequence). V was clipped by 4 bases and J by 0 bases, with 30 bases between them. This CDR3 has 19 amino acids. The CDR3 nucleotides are TGTGCCTCCAGCCTCCCAACTCCGAATCCCGCCGTATACACCGATAAACTCATCTTT. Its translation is CASSLPTPNPAVYTDKLIF.

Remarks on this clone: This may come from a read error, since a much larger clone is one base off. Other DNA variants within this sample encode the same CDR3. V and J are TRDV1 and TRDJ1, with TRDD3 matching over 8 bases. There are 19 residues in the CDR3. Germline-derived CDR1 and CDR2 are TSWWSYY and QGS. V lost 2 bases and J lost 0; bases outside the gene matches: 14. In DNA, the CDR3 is TGTGCTCTTGGGGAAACCCTCCAACTGGGGGGCCTGTACACCGATAAACTCATCTTT. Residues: CALGETLQLGGLYTDKLIF.

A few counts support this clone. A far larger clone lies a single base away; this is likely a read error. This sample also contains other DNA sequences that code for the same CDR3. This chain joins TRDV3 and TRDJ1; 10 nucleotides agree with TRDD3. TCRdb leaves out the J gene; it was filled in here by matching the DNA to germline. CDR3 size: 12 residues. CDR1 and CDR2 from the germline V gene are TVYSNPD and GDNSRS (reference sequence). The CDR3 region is CASIGGYVELIF. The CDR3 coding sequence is TGTGCTTCCATCGGGGGATACGTCGAACTCATCTTT.

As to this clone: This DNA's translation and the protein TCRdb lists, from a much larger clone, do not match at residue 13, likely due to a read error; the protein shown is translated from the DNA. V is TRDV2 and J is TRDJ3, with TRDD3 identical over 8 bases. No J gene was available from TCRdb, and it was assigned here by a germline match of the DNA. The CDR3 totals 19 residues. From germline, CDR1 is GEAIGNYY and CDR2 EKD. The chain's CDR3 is CACDTGGFGSSWVTRQMFF. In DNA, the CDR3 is TGTGCCTGTGACACTGGGGGATTCGGGAGCTCCTGGGTCACCCGACAGATGTTTTTC.

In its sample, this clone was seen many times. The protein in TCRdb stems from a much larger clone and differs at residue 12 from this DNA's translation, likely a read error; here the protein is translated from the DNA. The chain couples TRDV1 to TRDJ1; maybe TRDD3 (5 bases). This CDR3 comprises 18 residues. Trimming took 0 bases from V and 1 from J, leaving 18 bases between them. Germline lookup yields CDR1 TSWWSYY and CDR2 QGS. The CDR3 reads CALGELVPWEPCTDKLIF. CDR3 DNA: TGTGCTCTTGGGGAACTAGTTCCCTGGGAGCCGTGCACCGATAAACTCATCTTT.

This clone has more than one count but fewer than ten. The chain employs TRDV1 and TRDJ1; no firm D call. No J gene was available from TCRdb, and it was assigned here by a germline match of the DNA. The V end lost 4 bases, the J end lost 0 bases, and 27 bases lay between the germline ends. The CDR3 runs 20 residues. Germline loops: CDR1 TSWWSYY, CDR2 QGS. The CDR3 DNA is TGTGCTCTTGGGGGGACGGGCCCACGAGAGTATGACTTGTACACCGATAAACTCATCTTT. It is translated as CALGGTGPREYDLYTDKLIF.

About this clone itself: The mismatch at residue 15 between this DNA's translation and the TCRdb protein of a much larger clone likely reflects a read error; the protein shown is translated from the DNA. The CDR3, as DNA: TGTGCTCTTGGGGATACTTATCTCAGGGGGACCCGTCCGTACGCCGATAAACTCATCTTT. Its translation: CALGDTYLRGTRPYADKLIF. The V and J genes are TRDV1 and TRDJ1, with TRDD3 as a possible D gene (6 bases). TCRdb gives no J gene; it was assigned here by matching the DNA to germline. Germline V CDR1 and CDR2: TSWWSYY, QGS. The CDR3 runs to 20 residues. Trimming left V 3 bases short and J 3 bases short, with 29 bases between.

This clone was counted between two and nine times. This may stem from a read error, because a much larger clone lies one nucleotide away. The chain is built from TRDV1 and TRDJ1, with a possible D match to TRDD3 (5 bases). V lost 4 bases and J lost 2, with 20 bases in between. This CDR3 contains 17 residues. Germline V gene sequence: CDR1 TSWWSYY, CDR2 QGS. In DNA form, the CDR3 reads TGTGCTCTTGGGGCCTCCGCCTGGGACCCACTGACCGATAAACTCATCTTT. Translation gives CALGASAWDPLTDKLIF.

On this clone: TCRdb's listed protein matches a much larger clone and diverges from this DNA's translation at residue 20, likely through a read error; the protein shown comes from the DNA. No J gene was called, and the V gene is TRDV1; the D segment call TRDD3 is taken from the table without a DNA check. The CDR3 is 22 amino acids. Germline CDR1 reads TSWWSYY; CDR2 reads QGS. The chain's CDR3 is CALGERPLKAWYWGMRTDKHIF. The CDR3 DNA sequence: TGTGCTCTTGGGGAACGGCCTTTAAAGGCGTGGTACTGGGGGATGCGAACCGATAAACACATCTTT.

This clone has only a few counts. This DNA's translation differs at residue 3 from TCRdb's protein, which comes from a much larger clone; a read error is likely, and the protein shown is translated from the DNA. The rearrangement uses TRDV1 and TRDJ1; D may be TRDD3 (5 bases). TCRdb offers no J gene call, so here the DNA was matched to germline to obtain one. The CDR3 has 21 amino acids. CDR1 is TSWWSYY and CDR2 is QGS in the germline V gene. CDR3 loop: CAPGNTYGWCGKRLYTDKLIF. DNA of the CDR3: TGTGCTCCTGGGAACACTTACGGTTGGTGTGGAAAACGCCTTTACACCGATAAACTCATCTTT.

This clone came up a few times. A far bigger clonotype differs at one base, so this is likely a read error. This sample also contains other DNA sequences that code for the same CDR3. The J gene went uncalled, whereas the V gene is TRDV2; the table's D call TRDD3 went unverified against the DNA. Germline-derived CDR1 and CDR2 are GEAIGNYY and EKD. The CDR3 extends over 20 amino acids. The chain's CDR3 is CACDLLLGDASSWDTRQMFF. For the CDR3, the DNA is TGTGCCTGTGACCTCTTACTGGGGGATGCGAGCTCCTGGGACACCCGACAGATGTTCTTC.

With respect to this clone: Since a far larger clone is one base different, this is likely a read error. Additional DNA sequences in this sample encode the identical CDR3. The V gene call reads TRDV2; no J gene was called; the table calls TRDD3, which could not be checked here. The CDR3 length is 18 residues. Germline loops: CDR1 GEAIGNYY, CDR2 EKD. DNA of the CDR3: TGTGCCTGTGACACTTGGGGATCCTGTAAGGGGAACACCGATAAGCTCATCTTT. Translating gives CACDTWGSCKGNTDKLIF.

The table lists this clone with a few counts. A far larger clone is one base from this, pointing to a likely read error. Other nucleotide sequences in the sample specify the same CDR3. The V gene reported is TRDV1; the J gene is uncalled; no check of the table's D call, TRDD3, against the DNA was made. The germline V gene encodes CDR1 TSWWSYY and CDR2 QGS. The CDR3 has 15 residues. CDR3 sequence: CALGEGSLYTDKLIF. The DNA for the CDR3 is TGTGCTCTTGGGGAAGGGTCCCTATACACCGATAAGCTCATCTTT.

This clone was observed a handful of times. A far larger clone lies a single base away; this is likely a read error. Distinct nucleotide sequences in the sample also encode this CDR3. The CDR3 nucleotides are TGTGCTCTTGGGGAGCCTGGCCTTCCTAGGTACAGGGGGATTGCCTACACCGATAAACTCATCTTT. It codes for CALGEPGLPRYRGIAYTDKLIF. The J gene is TRDJ1, the V gene TRDV1; weak D call: TRDD2 (8 bases). TCRdb lists no J gene, so it was determined here by aligning the DNA to germline. CDR1 and CDR2 from the germline V gene are TSWWSYY and QGS. The V end was cut by 3 bases, the J end by 0 bases, with 32 bases between. The CDR3 has 22 amino acids.

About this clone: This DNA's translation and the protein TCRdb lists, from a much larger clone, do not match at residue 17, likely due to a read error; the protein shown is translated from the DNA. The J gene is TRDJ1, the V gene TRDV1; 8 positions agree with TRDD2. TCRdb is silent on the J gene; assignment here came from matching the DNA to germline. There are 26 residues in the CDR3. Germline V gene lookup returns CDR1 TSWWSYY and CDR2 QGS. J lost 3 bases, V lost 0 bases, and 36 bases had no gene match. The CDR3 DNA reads TGTGCTCTTGGGGAACTAGGAGTCAGGAGCTTCCTACGGCTGGGGATGCTACCCAACCCATCCGATAAACTCATCTTT. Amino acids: CALGELGVRSFLRLGMLPNPSDKLIF.

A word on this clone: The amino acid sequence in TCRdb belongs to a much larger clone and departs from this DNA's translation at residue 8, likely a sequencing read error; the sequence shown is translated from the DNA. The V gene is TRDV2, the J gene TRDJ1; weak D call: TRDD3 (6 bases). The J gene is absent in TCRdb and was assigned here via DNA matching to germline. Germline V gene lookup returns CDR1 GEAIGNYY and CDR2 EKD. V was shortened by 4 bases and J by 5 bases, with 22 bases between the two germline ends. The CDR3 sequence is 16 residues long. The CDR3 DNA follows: TGTGCCTGTGAGAAGATGGGGGCTACCCTGAAGGATAAACTCATCTTT. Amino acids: CACEKMGATLKDKLIF.

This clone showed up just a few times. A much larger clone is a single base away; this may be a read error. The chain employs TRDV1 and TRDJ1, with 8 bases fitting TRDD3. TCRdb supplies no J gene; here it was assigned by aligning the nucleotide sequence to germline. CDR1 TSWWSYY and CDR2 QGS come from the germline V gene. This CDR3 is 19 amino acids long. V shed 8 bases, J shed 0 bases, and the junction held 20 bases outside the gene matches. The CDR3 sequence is CALLDWGVERGQYTDKLIF. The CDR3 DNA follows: TGTGCTCTTCTAGACTGGGGGGTAGAACGGGGACAGTACACCGATAAACTCATCTTT.

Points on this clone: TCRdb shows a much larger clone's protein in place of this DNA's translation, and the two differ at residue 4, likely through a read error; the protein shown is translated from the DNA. The CDR3 is CACVTVGGYTDKLIF. The CDR3 DNA reads TGTGCCTGTGTCACCGTGGGGGGCTACACCGATAAACTCATCTTT. V and J are TRDV2 and TRDJ1; maybe TRDD3 (6 bases). The J gene is not listed in TCRdb, so it was assigned here from a DNA match to germline. The CDR3 sequence is 15 residues long. CDR1 GEAIGNYY and CDR2 EKD come from the germline V gene.

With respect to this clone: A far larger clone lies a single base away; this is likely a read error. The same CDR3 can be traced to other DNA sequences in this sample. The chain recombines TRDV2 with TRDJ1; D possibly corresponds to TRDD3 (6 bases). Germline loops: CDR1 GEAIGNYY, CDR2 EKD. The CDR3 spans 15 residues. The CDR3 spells CACDPLLGFTDKLIF. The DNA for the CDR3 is TGTGCCTGTGACCCCCTTCTGGGGTTCACCGATAAGCTCATCTTT.

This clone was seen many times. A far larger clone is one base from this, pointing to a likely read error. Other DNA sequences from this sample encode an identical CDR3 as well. The CDR3 here is CALGIGPTRLPYTDKLIF. DNA of the CDR3: TGTGCTCTTGGGATCGGGCCTACGCGCCTACCTTACACCGATAAACTCATCTTT. This chain links TRDV1 with TRDJ1, with D tentatively TRDD2 (5 bases). TCRdb records no J gene; here it was assigned by comparing the DNA to germline. Between the trimmed V and J ends, which lost 5 bases and 0 bases, there was a span of 22 bases. The CDR3 extends over 18 amino acids. Germline V CDR1 and CDR2: TSWWSYY, QGS.

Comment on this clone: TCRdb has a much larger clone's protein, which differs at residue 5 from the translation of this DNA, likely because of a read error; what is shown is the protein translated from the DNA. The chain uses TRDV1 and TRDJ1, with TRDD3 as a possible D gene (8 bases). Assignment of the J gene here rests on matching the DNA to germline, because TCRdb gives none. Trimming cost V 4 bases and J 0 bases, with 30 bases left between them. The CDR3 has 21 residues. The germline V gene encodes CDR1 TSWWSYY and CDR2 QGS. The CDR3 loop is CALGGLLSYWDTGGYTDKLIF. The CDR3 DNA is TGTGCTCTTGGGGGCCTCCTTTCCTACTGGGATACGGGAGGGTACACCGATAAACTCATCTTT.

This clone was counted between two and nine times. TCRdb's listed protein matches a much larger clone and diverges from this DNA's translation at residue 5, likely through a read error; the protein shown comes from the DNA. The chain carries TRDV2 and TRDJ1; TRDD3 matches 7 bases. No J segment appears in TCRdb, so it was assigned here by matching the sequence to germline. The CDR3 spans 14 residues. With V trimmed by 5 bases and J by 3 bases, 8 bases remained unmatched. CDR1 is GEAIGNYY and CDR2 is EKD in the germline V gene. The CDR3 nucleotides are TGTGCCTGTGTTCACTGGGGTCTCGCCGATAAACTCATCTTT. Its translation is CACVHWGLADKLIF.

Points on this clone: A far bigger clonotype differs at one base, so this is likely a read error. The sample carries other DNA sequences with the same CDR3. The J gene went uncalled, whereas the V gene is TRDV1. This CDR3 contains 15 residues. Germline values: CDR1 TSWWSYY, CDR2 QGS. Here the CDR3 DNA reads TGTGCTCTTGGTCGCGCCGGCCCGTACACCGATAAACTCATCTTC. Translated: CALGRAGPYTDKLIF.

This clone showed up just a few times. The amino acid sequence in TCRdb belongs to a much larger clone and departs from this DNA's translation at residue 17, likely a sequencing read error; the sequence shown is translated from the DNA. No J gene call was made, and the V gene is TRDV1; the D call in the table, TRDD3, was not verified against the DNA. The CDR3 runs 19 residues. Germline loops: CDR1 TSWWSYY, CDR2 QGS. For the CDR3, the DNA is TGTGCTCTTGGGGTTGCGATACGTAAAACCAACCCGTACACCGATAAACACATCTTT. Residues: CALGVAIRKTNPYTDKHIF.

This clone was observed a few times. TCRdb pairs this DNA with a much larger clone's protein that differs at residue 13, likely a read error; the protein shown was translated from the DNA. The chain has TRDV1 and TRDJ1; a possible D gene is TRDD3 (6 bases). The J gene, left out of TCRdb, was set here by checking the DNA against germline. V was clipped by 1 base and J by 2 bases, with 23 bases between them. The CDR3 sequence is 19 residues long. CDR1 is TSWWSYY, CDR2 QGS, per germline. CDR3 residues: CALGEPILRGTSRTDKLIF. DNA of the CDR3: TGTGCTCTTGGGGAACCGATTTTGAGGGGGACCTCCAGAACCGATAAACTCATCTTT.

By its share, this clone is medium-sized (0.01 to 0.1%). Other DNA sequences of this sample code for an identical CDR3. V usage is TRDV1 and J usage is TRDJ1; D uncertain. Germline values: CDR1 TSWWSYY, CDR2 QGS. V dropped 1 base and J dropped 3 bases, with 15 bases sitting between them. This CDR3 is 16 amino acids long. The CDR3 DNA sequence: TGTGCTCTTGGGGAACCCCGGATCCGTATGCCCGATAAACTCATCTTT. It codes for CALGEPRIRMPDKLIF.

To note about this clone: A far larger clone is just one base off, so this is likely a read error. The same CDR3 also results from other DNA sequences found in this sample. The CDR3 bases are TGCGCTCTTGGGGCTGCTAGGAACTCTTCCTCCCACCTTACTTTTAAACTCATCTTT. Its protein product is CALGAARNSSSHLTFKLIF. This sequence joins TRDV1 and TRDJ1, with a weak D call TRDD2 (6 bases). The CDR3 totals 19 residues. Germline assignment: CDR1 TSWWSYY and CDR2 QGS.

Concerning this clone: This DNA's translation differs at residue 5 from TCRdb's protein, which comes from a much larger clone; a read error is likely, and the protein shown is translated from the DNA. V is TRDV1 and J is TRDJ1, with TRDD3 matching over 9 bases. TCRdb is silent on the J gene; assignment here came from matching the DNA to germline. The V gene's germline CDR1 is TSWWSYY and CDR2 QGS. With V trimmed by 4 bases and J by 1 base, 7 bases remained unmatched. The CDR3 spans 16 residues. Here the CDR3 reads CALGGQAGGFTDKLIF. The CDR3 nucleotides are TGTGCTCTTGGGGGGCAAGCTGGGGGATTCACCGATAAACTCATCTTT.

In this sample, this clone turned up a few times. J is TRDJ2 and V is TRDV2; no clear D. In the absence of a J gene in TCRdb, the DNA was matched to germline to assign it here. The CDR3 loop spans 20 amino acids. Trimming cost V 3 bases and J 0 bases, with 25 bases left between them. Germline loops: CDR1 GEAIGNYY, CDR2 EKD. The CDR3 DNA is TGTGCCTGTGACCCTAACACCGCTCTAGCTTCTACACCTTTGACAGCACAACTCTTCTTT. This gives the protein CACDPNTALASTPLTAQLFF.

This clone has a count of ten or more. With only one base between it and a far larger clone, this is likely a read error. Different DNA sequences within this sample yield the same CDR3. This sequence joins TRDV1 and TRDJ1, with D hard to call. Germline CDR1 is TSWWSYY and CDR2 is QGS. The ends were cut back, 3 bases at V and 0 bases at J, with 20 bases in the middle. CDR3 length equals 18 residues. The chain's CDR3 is CALGERTFGPMYTDKLIF. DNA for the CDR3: TGTGCTCTTGGGGAGCGTACGTTTGGACCGATGTACACCGATAAACTCATCTTT.